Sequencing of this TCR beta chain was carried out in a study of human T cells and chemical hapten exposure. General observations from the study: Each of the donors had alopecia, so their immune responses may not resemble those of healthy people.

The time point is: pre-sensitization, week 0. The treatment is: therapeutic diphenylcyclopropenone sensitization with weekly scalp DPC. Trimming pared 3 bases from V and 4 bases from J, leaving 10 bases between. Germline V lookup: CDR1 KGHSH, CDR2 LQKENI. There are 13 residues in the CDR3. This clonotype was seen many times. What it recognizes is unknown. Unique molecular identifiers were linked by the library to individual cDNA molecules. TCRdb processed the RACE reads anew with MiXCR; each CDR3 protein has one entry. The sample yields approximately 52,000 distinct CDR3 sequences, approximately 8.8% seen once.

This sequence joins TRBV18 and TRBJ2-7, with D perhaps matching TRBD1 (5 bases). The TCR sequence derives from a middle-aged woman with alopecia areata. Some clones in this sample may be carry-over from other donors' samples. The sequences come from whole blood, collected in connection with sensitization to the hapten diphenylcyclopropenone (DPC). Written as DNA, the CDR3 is TGTGCCAGCTCACCCCCGACAGAGTACGAGCAGTACTTC. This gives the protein CASSPPTEYEQYF.